These 4 T cell receptor beta chains came from one sample sequenced in a study of response to subunit inactivated influenza vaccine. TCRdb re-derived calls from the RT-PCR reads in MiXCR, one entry per CDR3 protein. In the table there are about half a million distinct CDR3 sequences, roughly 9.8% of which are singletons. The sample here was PBMCs from blood, taken 40 to 50 days after vaccination. The source is a man aged 50-60 years who received an inactivated influenza vaccine.

The chain couples TRBV20-1 to TRBJ1-5; D might be TRBD1 (6 bases). Trimming removed 4 bases from V and 3 bases from J, with 10 bases in between. The CDR3 is 13 residues long. Germline V gene sequence: CDR1 DFQATT, CDR2 SNEGSKA (reference sequence). CDR3 loop: CSAKDSINQPQHF. CDR3 sequence (DNA): TGCAGTGCTAAGGACAGCATCAATCAGCCCCAGCATTTT.

Many counts were recorded for this clonotype. This chain uses TRBV11-1 with TRBJ2-7; D remains unclear. Germline V lookup: CDR1 SGHAT, CDR2 FQDESV (reference sequence). CDR3 length: 12 residues. V lost 3 bases to trimming and J lost 3 bases, with 6 bases between them. The DNA for the CDR3 is TGTGCCAGCAGCTTGGATTTCTACGAGCAGTACTTC. Protein sequence: CASSLDFYEQYF. The variable domain in full, with the rest retrieved from reference TRBV11-1 and TRBJ2-7, is EAEVAQSPRYKITEKSQAVAFWCDPISGHATLYWYRQILGQGPELLVQFQDESVVDDSQLPKDRFSAERLKGVDSTLKIQPAELGDSAMYLCASSLDFYEQYFGPGTRLTVT.

This rearrangement joins TRBV28 to TRBJ2-7; D gene uncertain. CDR1 is MDHEN, CDR2 SYDVKM, per germline. The CDR3 covers 13 residues. Trimming removed 6 bases from V and 2 bases from J, with 11 bases in between. CDR3 nucleotides: TGTGCCAGCAGCCCGCCATCACCCTACGAGCAGTACTTC. Its translation is CASSPPSPYEQYF.

The chain joins TRBV5-1 to TRBJ2-7, with 8 bases that match TRBD1. This CDR3 has 14 amino acids. Per the germline V gene, CDR1 is SGHRS and CDR2 is YFSETQ. The V gene end was trimmed by 4 bases and the J gene end by 4 bases; junction bases not matched to a gene: 7. The DNA of the CDR3 is TGCGCCAGCAGCCAAAGACAGGGGAGTTACGAGCAGTACTTC. Encoded protein: CASSQRQGSYEQYF.